This entry is about one T cell receptor beta chain. This clonotype was counted between two and nine times. The clone's antigen remains unknown. No qualities accompany the bases; no much larger clone lies one base away. Data came from an Illumina HiSeq 1500. Using fastp at Q25 and MiXCR, TCRdb reprocessed the public reads and kept productive beta chains. Each entry merges the rows of one CDR3 protein and shows their most common DNA and genes. The sample profile shows about 480,000 distinct CDR3 sequences; more than 30% of them were found once. The ten top clones hold roughly 15% of the sample. This sample is drawn from a study of T cell repertoires in cytomegalovirus infection (dated by TCRdb to between 2018 and 2020). Looking at the study overall: Recently identified HLA-C-restricted CMV epitopes, whose presentation resists viral immunomodulation, were targeted by peptide stimulations together with well-studied HLA-B-restricted epitopes. Donor HLA type was relevant to the analysis, because carriage of CMV infection together with the matching HLA type was indicated by public TCR beta signatures.

The treatment or condition label corresponds to: in vitro stimulation with specific CMV peptide epitopes to enrich CMV-specific T cells. Summary of the overall study and its limitations: The ex vivo response was dominated by HLA-C-restricted CMV-specific TCR beta clonotypes, which also provided the single most frequent clonotype in two of eight donors. Cumulative frequency of public TCR beta family members discriminated carriers of CMV infection plus the relevant HLA type in this cohort and an independent roughly 340-donor cohort.

Including cysteine and phenylalanine, the CDR3 has 16 amino acids. Just CDR3 DNA is preserved here, 48 bases in frame from base 1. CDR1 SGHTA and CDR2 FQGNSA were looked up in the germline V gene. Trimming takes 5 bases off V and 6 bases off J; junction bases not matched to a gene: 16. The chain was built from TRBV7-2 and TRBJ2-7, with TRBD2 identical over 7 junction bases. This TCR was sampled from a human donor in good health (CMV status not recorded). Some clones in this sample may be carry-over from other donors' samples. Sequenced here: cultured PBMCs, sampled from culture after CMV antigen stimulation. The CDR3 reads CASSPMGGSKRIEQYF. The DNA sequence follows: TGTGCCAGCAGCCCCATGGGCGGGAGTAAGCGCATCGAGCAGTACTTC.